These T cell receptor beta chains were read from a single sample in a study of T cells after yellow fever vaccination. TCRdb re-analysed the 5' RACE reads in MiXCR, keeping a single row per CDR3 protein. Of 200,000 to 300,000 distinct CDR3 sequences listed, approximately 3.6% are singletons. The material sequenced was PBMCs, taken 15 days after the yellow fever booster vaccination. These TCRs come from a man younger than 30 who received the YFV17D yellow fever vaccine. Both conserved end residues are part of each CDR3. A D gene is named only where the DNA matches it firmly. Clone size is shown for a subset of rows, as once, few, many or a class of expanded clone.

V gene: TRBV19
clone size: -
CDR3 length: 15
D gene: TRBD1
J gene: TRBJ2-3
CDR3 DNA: TGTGCCAGTAGTCCTCTCGACAGGGCCGGAGATACGCAGTATTTT
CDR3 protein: CASSPLDRAGDTQYF

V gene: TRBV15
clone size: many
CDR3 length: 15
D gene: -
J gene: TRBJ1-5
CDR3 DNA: TGTGCCACCAGCAGAGATATGGGGGGCGGGCAGCCCCAGCATTTT
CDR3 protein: CATSRDMGGGQPQHF

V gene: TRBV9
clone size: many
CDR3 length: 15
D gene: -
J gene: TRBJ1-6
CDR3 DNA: TGTGCCAGCAGCGTAGCTCCAGGGGAGACTTCACCCCTCCACTTT
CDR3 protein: CASSVAPGETSPLHF

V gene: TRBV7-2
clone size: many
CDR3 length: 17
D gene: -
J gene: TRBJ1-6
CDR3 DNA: TGTGCCAGCAGCTTAGGGGACCGAGCGTGGTATGGTTCACCCCTCCACTTT
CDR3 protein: CASSLGDRAWYGSPLHF

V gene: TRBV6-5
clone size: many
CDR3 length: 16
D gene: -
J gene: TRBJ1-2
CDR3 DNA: TGTGCCAGCAGTTACTCGTTCTTCAGGGGCGGGGATGGCTACACCTTC
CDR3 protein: CASSYSFFRGGDGYTF

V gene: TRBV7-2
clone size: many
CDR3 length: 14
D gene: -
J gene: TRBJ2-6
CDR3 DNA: TGTGCCAGCGGACGGAACTCTGGGGCCAACGTCCTGACTTTC
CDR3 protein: CASGRNSGANVLTF

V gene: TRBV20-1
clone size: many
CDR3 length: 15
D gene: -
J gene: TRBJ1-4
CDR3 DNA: TGCAGTGCTAGAGGGGAGTGGATTAACCCTGGAAAACTGTTTTTT
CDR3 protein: CSARGEWINPGKLFF

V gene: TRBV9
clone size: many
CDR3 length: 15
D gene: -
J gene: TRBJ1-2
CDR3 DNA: TGTGCCAGCAGCCCCGCCACTTACATGGCGGTTGGCTACACCTTC
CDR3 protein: CASSPATYMAVGYTF

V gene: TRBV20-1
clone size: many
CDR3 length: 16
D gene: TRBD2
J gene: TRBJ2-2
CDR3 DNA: TGCAGTGCTAGGATGGCTAGCGGGGGGGACACCGGGGAGCTGTTTTTT
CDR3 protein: CSARMASGGDTGELFF

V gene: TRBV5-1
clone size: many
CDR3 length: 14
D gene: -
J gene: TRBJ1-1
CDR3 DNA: TGCGCCAGCAGCTTGGTCGGCCGGGGCACTGAAGCTTTCTTT
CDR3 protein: CASSLVGRGTEAFF

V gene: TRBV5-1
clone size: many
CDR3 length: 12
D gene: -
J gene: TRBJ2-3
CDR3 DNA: TGCGCCAGCAGCTTGGGGAAAGATACGCAGTATTTT
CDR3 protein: CASSLGKDTQYF

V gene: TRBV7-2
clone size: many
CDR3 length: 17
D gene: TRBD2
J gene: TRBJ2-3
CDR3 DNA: TGTGCCAGCAGCTTAAGCGGGGGGGCGGATAGCACAGATACGCAGTATTTT
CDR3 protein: CASSLSGGADSTDTQYF

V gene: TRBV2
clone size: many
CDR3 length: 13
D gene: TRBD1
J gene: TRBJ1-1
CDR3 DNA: TGTGCCAGCAGTCTCGGGACAGAAGCTGAAGCTTTCTTT
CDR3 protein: CASSLGTEAEAFF

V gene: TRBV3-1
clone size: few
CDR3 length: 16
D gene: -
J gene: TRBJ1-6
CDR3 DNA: TGTGCGATCTTAAGGGGGGGCTCCTCCTATAATTCACCCCTCCACTTT
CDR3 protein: CAILRGGSSYNSPLHF

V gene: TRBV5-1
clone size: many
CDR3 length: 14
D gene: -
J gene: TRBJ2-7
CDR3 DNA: TGCGCCAGCAGCCCCTCTGGGGGGGACAACGAGCAGTACTTC
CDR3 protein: CASSPSGGDNEQYF

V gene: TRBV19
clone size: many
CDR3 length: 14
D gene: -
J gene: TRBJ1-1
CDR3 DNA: TGTGCCAGTAGTAATCGCGACGGGAACACTGAAGCTTTCTTT
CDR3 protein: CASSNRDGNTEAFF

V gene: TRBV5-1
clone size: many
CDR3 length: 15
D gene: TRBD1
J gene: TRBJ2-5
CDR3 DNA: TGCGCCAGCAGCGTCATACCGGGACAGCAAGAGACCCAGTACTTC
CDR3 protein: CASSVIPGQQETQYF

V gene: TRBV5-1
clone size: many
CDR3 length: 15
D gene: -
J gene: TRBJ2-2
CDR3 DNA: TGCGCCAGCAGCTCCGGGACGAGCTACACCGGGGAGCTGTTTTTT
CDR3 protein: CASSSGTSYTGELFF

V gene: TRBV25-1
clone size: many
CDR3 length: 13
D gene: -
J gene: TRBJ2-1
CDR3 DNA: TGTGCCAGCAGTGAATTCGACCAGGGTGAGCAGTTCTTC
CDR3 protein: CASSEFDQGEQFF

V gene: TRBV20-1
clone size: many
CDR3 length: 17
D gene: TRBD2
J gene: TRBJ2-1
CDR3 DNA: TGCAGTGCTAGTCTCGTGTTAGCGGGGGCTTCCTACAATGAGCAGTTCTTC
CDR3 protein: CSASLVLAGASYNEQFF

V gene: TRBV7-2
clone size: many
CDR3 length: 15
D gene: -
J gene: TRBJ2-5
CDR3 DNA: TGTGCCAGCAGCTTAGAAACGGGTCAAGGAGAGACCCAGTACTTC
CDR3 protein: CASSLETGQGETQYF

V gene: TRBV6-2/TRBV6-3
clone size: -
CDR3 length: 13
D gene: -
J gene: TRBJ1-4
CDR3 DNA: TGTGCCAGCACCGCCCAGACTAATGAAAAACTGTTTTTT
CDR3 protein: CASTAQTNEKLFF

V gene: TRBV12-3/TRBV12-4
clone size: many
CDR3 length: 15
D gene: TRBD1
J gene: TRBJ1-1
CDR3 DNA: TGTGCCAGCAGTTTAGGTGGACAGGGGAACACTGAAGCTTTCTTT
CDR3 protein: CASSLGGQGNTEAFF

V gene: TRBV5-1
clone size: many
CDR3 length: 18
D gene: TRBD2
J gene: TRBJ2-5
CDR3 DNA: TGCGCCAGCAGCGTGGGAGATAGCGGGGCCCCCTACCAAGAGACCCAGTACTTC
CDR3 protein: CASSVGDSGAPYQETQYF

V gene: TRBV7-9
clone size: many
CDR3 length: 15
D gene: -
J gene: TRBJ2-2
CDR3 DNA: TGTGCCAGCAGCCCCATGGGACTGACCACCGGGGAGCTGTTTTTT
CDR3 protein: CASSPMGLTTGELFF

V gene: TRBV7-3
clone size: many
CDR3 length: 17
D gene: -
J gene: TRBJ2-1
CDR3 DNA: TGTGCCAGCAGCCCCCGGGGTAGTCAGGTTTCCTACAATGAGCAGTTCTTC
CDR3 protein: CASSPRGSQVSYNEQFF

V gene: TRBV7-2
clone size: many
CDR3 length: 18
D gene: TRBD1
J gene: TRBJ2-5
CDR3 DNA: TGTGCCAGCAGCGGCCCCGTTCGCAACACAGGGGTCCAAGAGACCCAGTACTTC
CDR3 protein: CASSGPVRNTGVQETQYF

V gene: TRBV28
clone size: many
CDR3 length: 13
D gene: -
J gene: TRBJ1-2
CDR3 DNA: TGTGCCAGCAGTTCGACAGTTAGCTATGGCTACACCTTC
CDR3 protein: CASSSTVSYGYTF

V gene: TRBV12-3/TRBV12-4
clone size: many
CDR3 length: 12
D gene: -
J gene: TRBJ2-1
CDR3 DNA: TGTGCCAGCACTCTGCCCGGGAATGAGCAGTTCTTC
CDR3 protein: CASTLPGNEQFF

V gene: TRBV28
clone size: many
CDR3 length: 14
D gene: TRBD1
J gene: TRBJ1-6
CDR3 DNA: TGTGCCAGCAAAGGGGGCGCGGAGGGTTCACCCCTCCACTTT
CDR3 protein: CASKGGAEGSPLHF